This T cell receptor (beta chain) was identified in a study of shared clonotypes between healthy human individuals. General study findings and limits: Sorted-subset sequencing was shown by rarefaction to be incomplete despite large depth.

Only in-frame clones appear in the TCRdb table, and some are missing; sequencing was by immunoSEQ multiplex PCR. The table records about 2.4 million clones, approximately 93% of them present only once. As regards this clone: As yet, its antigen is unknown.

The sample taken for sequencing was naive CD4+ T cells from PBMCs. Documented subset: CD45RA+ positively selected. The TCR originated in a man aged 18 to 29 in good health. Some clones in this sample may be carry-over from other donors' samples.

CDR3 in amino acids: CASLLELNTEAFF. The CDR3 DNA reads as TGTGCCAGCCTACTGGAACTTAACACTGAAGCTTTCTTT. The chain combines TRBV6-1 with TRBJ1-1; D unresolved. The germline CDR1 and CDR2 sequences are MNHNS and SASEGT. The CDR3 consists of 13 residues. Between the trimmed V and J ends, which lost 8 bases and 2 bases, there was a span of 12 bases.